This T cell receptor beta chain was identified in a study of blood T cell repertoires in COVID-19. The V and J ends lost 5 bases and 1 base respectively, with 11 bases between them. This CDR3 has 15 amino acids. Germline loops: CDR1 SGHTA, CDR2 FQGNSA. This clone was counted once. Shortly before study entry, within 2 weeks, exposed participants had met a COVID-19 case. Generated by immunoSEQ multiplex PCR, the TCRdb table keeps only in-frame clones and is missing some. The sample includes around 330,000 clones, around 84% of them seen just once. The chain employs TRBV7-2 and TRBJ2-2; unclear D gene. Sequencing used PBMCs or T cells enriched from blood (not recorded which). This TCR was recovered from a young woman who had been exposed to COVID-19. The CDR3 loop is CASSDGSLNTGELFF. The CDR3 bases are TGTGCCAGCAGCGACGGGTCCCTGAACACCGGGGAGCTGTTTTTT.